The 32 T cell receptor beta chains in this list originate from one sample, sequenced in a study of cytomegalovirus exposure and HLA in healthy donors (dated by TCRdb to 2015 to 2018). Libraries were prepared through the immunoSEQ multiplex PCR assay. The multiplex PCR relied on a mix of 60 forward primers for TCR Vbeta segments and 13 reverse primers for TCR Jbeta segments. In TCRdb, the immuneACCESS table is reduced to in-frame sequences with V and J assigned. These tables do not hold every clone; where another copy was compared, an unresolved V gene accounts for under half, and the others remain unexplained. The sample includes about 43,000 clones, with about 60% observed a single time. The ten most abundant clones make up 8.7% of the sample. Sequenced material: PBMCs. All receptors come from a human donor in good health.

V usage is TRBV27 and J usage is TRBJ1-1; 8 positions agree with TRBD1. Unmatched junction bases numbered 14, after V lost 5 bases and J lost 9 bases. This CDR3 is built from 15 residues. Looked up from germline, CDR1 is MNHEY and CDR2 is SMNVEV (reference sequence). The CDR3 DNA sequence: TGTGCCAGCAGTCCATACCCCCGCAGGGGGCTGAAAGCTTTCTTT. Translation gives CASSPYPRRGLKAFF.

The gene calls are TRBV7-2 and TRBJ2-4; D ambiguous. The CDR3 runs to 15 residues. The ends were cut back, 5 bases at V and 0 bases at J, with 11 bases in the middle. The V gene's germline CDR1 is SGHTA and CDR2 FQGNSA. The DNA of the CDR3 is TGTGCCAGCAGCACCCGGTTACTAGCCAAAAACATTCAGTACTTC. As protein: CASSTRLLAKNIQYF. Full variable domain (outside the CDR3, taken from reference TRBV7-2 and TRBJ2-4): GAGVSQSPSNKVTEKGKDVELRCDPISGHTALYWYRQSLGQGLEFLIYFQGNSAPDKSGLPSDRFSAERTGGSVSTLTIQRTQQEDSAVYLCASSTRLLAKNIQYFGAGTRLSVL.

This chain joins TRBV2 and TRBJ2-1, with D perhaps matching TRBD2 (5 bases). Germline CDR1 is SNHLY and CDR2 is FYNNEI. CDR3 length: 11 residues. V dropped 8 bases and J dropped 5 bases, with 7 bases sitting between them. DNA for the CDR3: TGTGCCAGCGGGAGAAACAATGAGCAGTTCTTC. It translates to CASGRNNEQFF.

The rearrangement uses TRBV18 and TRBJ1-1; 8 bases line up with TRBD1. The CDR3 length is 14 residues. Trimming at V came to 6 bases and at J to 1 base, leaving 4 bases not matched to a gene. In germline, CDR1 is KGHSH, CDR2 LQKENI. This chain's CDR3 is CASSSGQGNTEAFF. The CDR3 DNA sequence: TGTGCCAGCTCGAGTGGACAGGGGAACACTGAAGCTTTCTTT.

The chain employs TRBV6-1 and TRBJ1-5; the match to TRBD1 covers 7 bases. The junction had 5 bases not matched to a gene; V was cut back by 5 bases and J by 7 bases. Per germline, CDR1 MNHNS and CDR2 SASEGT. This CDR3 has 13 residues. Here the CDR3 reads CASSTQGRQPQHF. The CDR3, as DNA: TGTGCCAGCAGTACACAGGGGAGACAGCCCCAGCATTTT.

The chain employs TRBV6-1 and TRBJ1-5; 7 bases are shared with TRBD1. This CDR3 contains 13 residues. The junction had 0 bases not matched to a gene; V was cut back by 6 bases and J by 1 base. Germline values: CDR1 MNHNS, CDR2 SASEGT. CDR3 sequence reads: CASRGQSNQPQHF. The DNA of the CDR3 is TGTGCCAGCAGGGGACAGAGCAATCAGCCCCAGCATTTT.

The V and J genes are TRBV4-2 and TRBJ1-5; a possible D gene is TRBD1 (6 bases). Germline V gene lookup returns CDR1 LGHNA and CDR2 YNFKEQ. This CDR3 has 15 amino acids. V was clipped by 1 base and J by 5 bases, with 12 bases between them. The CDR3 nucleotides read TGTGCCAGCAGCCAAGCGACAGGACGAGATCAGCCCCAGCATTTT. Translating it yields CASSQATGRDQPQHF.

J is TRBJ1-2 and V is TRBV29-1, with D perhaps matching TRBD1 (6 bases). This CDR3 spans 12 amino acids. The germline CDR1 and CDR2 sequences are SQVTM and ANQGSEA. V was clipped by 3 bases and J by 4 bases, with 9 bases between them. DNA for the CDR3: TGCAGCGTTGACGTAGGGGGCTATGGCTACACCTTC. Its protein is CSVDVGGYGYTF. The whole variable domain, filled in from reference TRBV29-1 and TRBJ1-2, reads SAVISQKPSRDICQRGTSLTIQCQVDSQVTMMFWYRQQPGQSLTLIATANQGSEATYESGFVIDKFPISRPNLTFSTLTVSNMSPEDSSIYLCSVDVGGYGYTFGSGTRLTVV.

This clone was counted between two and nine times. The chain joins TRBV28 to TRBJ2-2; maybe TRBD1 (6 bases). Deletions cut 2 bases from V and 4 bases from J, with 11 bases between. The CDR3 totals 15 residues. Germline CDR1 is MDHEN and CDR2 is SYDVKM. CDR3 bases: TGTGCCAGCAGTTTACGACAGGACCCCACCGGGGAGCTGTTTTTT. Its translation: CASSLRQDPTGELFF.

The chain combines TRBV29-1 with TRBJ2-3, with TRBD2 identical over 8 bases. J gave up 1 base and V 1 base, and 4 bases lay outside the gene matches. The CDR3 totals 15 residues. Germline loops: CDR1 SQVTM, CDR2 ANQGSEA. The CDR3 DNA is TGCAGCGTTGAAGGGGTTAGCGGGGGCACAGATACGCAGTATTTT. It specifies CSVEGVSGGTDTQYF.

This clone has a handful of counts. DNA of the CDR3: TGTGCCAGCAGCCAGCTGGGAACAGGGGTGAGAGAGACCCAGTACTTC. It encodes CASSQLGTGVRETQYF. This chain links TRBV14 with TRBJ2-5, with 7 bases aligning to TRBD1. Germline-derived CDR1 and CDR2 are SGHDN and FVKESK. Trimming cost V 3 bases and J 4 bases; bases outside gene matches: 11. The CDR3 totals 16 residues.

This clone has a handful of counts. This chain joins TRBV6-1 and TRBJ1-3; 7 bases agree with TRBD1. The trim removed 6 bases at V and 1 base at J, leaving 6 bases unmatched. In germline, CDR1 is MNHNS, CDR2 SASEGT. CDR3 length: 15 residues. The CDR3, as DNA: TGTGCCAGCAGGCGGGGACAGAGGTCTGGAAACACCATATATTTT. This translates into CASRRGQRSGNTIYF.

The chain uses TRBV5-1 and TRBJ2-1, with 7 bases identical to TRBD1. Germline V CDR1 and CDR2: SGHRS, YFSETQ. Trimming removed 6 bases from V and 7 bases from J; junction bases left unmatched: 4. CDR3 length: 12 amino acids. CDR3 in amino acids: CASTETGNEQFF. The CDR3 region has the DNA TGCGCCAGCACCGAGACAGGGAATGAGCAGTTCTTC.

This clone appeared a few times. The CDR3 DNA follows: TGTGCCAGCTCCTGGACAGCAACTAACTATGGCTACACCTTC. As protein: CASSWTATNYGYTF. V and J are TRBV6-1 and TRBJ1-2, with D possibly matching TRBD1 (6 bases). V lost 8 bases and J lost 0, with 13 bases in between. CDR1 MNHNS and CDR2 SASEGT come from the germline V gene. The CDR3 has 14 amino acids.

The chain has TRBV7-2 and TRBJ2-7; 13 bases are shared with TRBD2. The CDR3 extends over 16 amino acids. Germline CDR1 is SGHTA and CDR2 is FQGNSA. Germline trimming cut 1 base from V and 7 bases from J; bases unmatched to any gene: 7. In DNA, the CDR3 is TGTGCCAGCAGCTTAGATACTAGCGGGGGGGCGGAAGAGCAGTACTTC. Translating gives CASSLDTSGGAEEQYF. The full variable domain, its missing parts supplied by reference TRBV7-2 and TRBJ2-7, is GAGVSQSPSNKVTEKGKDVELRCDPISGHTALYWYRQSLGQGLEFLIYFQGNSAPDKSGLPSDRFSAERTGGSVSTLTIQRTQQEDSAVYLCASSLDTSGGAEEQYFGPGTRLTVT.

The J gene is TRBJ1-5, the V gene TRBV18, with 7 bases aligning to TRBD1. Losses at the gene ends were 3 bases for V and 11 bases for J; bases not matched to a gene: 4. The CDR3 contains 12 residues. Germline values: CDR1 KGHSH, CDR2 LQKENI. The CDR3 loop is CASSPDRVTQHF. DNA of the CDR3: TGTGCCAGCTCACCCGACAGGGTTACCCAGCATTTT.

The chain links TRBV7-2 to TRBJ1-6; weak D call: TRBD1 (5 bases). CDR3 length: 14 amino acids. Trimming removed 5 bases at V and 7 bases at J, with 12 bases between. Germline-derived CDR1 and CDR2 are SGHTA and FQGNSA. The CDR3 coding sequence is TGTGCCAGCAGCAAACAGGTCGAAAATTCACCCCTCCACTTT. Translation: CASSKQVENSPLHF.

The chain is built from TRBV7-2 and TRBJ2-5, with 14 bases identical to TRBD2. Per the germline V gene, CDR1 is SGHTA and CDR2 is FQGNSA. After removal of 8 bases from V and 5 bases from J, the junction contained 7 bases not matched to a gene. The CDR3 covers 15 residues. CDR3 amino acids: CASRTSGGLGETQYF. CDR3 DNA sequence: TGTGCCAGCCGGACTAGCGGGGGGTTGGGGGAGACCCAGTACTTC. The variable domain in full, completed from reference TRBV7-2 and TRBJ2-5, reads GAGVSQSPSNKVTEKGKDVELRCDPISGHTALYWYRQSLGQGLEFLIYFQGNSAPDKSGLPSDRFSAERTGGSVSTLTIQRTQQEDSAVYLCASRTSGGLGETQYFGPGTRLLVL.

The genes are TRBV5-1 and TRBJ1-3, with D possibly matching TRBD1 (5 bases). V lost 0 bases and J lost 4, with 14 bases in between. The CDR3 has 16 amino acids. The germline gives CDR1 SGHRS, CDR2 YFSETQ. The DNA for the CDR3 is TGCGCCAGCAGCTTGGAAGGGGCTGGCGCGGGAAACACCATATATTTT. Its protein is CASSLEGAGAGNTIYF.

The chain carries TRBV9 and TRBJ2-1, with 8 bases lining up with TRBD1. V shed 1 base and J 2 bases; nucleotides not matched to a gene: 2. This CDR3 has 15 amino acids. Germline CDR1 is SGDLS and CDR2 is YYNGEE. CDR3 residues: CASSVWDRPYNEQFF. CDR3 DNA sequence: TGTGCCAGCAGCGTATGGGACAGGCCCTACAATGAGCAGTTCTTC.

This clone was observed a handful of times. The gene calls are TRBV11-2 and TRBJ2-2; TRBD1 matches at 7 bases. Germline V lookup: CDR1 SGHAT, CDR2 FQNNGV. There are 17 residues in the CDR3. V dropped 1 base and J dropped 6; count of bases not matched to a gene: 11. This chain's CDR3 is CASSLARGGIKPGELFF. The CDR3 DNA sequence: TGTGCCAGCAGCTTAGCTAGAGGGGGCATAAAGCCCGGGGAGCTGTTTTTT.

The CDR3 bases are TGTGCCATCAGTGAGTATGGAGGGCAAGGAAACACCATATATTTT. Encoded protein: CAISEYGGQGNTIYF. The V call is TRBV10-3, the J call TRBJ1-3; no firm D call. This CDR3 comprises 15 residues. The ends were cut back, 1 base at V and 4 bases at J, with 11 bases in the middle. The germline V gene has CDR1 ENHRY and CDR2 SYGVKD.

In DNA, the CDR3 is TGTGCCAGCAGACCTACAGGGACCGGGGAGCTGTTTTTT. Protein product: CASRPTGTGELFF. The chain recombines TRBV2 with TRBJ2-2; possible D gene TRBD1, 6 bases. Germline CDR1 is SNHLY and CDR2 is FYNNEI. This CDR3 region has 13 residues. The V and J ends lost 6 bases and 5 bases respectively, with 10 bases between them.

This clone was observed a few times. The chain has TRBV19 and TRBJ2-7, with D possibly TRBD2 on 5 matching bases. With 5 bases removed from V and 7 bases from J, the gap between germline ends came to 12 bases. This CDR3 is built from 12 residues. Germline-derived CDR1 and CDR2 are LNHDA and SQIVND (reference sequence). The CDR3 nucleotides read TGTGCCAGTAGTGCGGAGGCTGGAGAGCAGTACTTC. Protein product: CASSAEAGEQYF. The complete variable domain, with remaining parts taken from reference TRBV19 and TRBJ2-7, reads DGGITQSPKYLFRKEGQNVTLSCEQNLNHDAMYWYRQDPGQGLRLIYYSQIVNDFQKGDIAEGYSVSREKKESFPLTVTSAQKNPTAFYLCASSAEAGEQYFGPGTRLTVT.

This clone occurred a few times. The chain is built from TRBV15 and TRBJ2-3; TRBD2 is a possible D gene (6 bases). The V end lost 0 bases, the J end lost 1 base, and 8 bases lay between the germline ends. Germline V CDR1 and CDR2: LNHNV, YYDKDF (reference sequence). There are 15 residues in the CDR3. DNA for the CDR3: TGTGCCACCAGCAGAGACCCGGGGGGCACAGATACGCAGTATTTT. It yields the protein CATSRDPGGTDTQYF.

The chain recombines TRBV18 with TRBJ1-1, with D possibly matching TRBD1 (5 bases). The CDR3 totals 15 residues. Germline loops: CDR1 KGHSH, CDR2 LQKENI. Trimming stripped 3 bases from V and 6 bases from J, with 17 bases between. CDR3 region: CASSPNLAQAAEAFF. CDR3 DNA sequence: TGTGCCAGCTCACCGAACTTGGCACAGGCTGCTGAAGCTTTCTTT.

This clone was recorded only once. CDR3 loop: CASSKTSESSYEQYF. CDR3 coding DNA: TGTGCCAGCAGCAAGACTAGCGAGTCCTCCTACGAGCAGTACTTC. The V gene is TRBV7-2, the J gene TRBJ2-7; 8 bases match TRBD2. The CDR3 consists of 15 residues. CDR1 is SGHTA and CDR2 is FQGNSA in the germline V gene. V trimming: 5 bases; J trimming: 0 bases; junction bases outside the gene matches: 6.

The gene calls are TRBV11-2 and TRBJ1-2; no clear D gene. Germline values: CDR1 SGHAT, CDR2 FQNNGV. The CDR3 consists of 13 residues. V was cut by 0 bases and J by 2 bases, with 4 bases left in between. The CDR3 reads CASSLELNYGYTF. The CDR3 DNA follows: TGTGCCAGCAGCTTAGAACTGAACTATGGCTACACCTTC.

The V and J genes are TRBV7-9 and TRBJ1-3, with a weak D call TRBD1 (6 bases). The CDR3 length is 15 residues. V lost 5 bases to trimming and J lost 0 bases, with 11 bases between them. Per germline, CDR1 SEHNR and CDR2 FQNEAQ (reference sequence). The CDR3 loop reads CASSPRQVSGNTIYF. CDR3 DNA sequence: TGTGCCAGCAGCCCTAGACAGGTCTCTGGAAACACCATATATTTT.

There are a few counts of this clone. At one end the junction does not follow the germline gene, possibly because of a read error. The rearrangement joins TRBV5-8 to TRBJ2-1; D might be TRBD1 or TRBD2, each matching 6 bases. Germline values: CDR1 SGHTS, CDR2 YDEGEE. The CDR3 contains 15 residues. In DNA form, the CDR3 reads TGTGCCAGCACCTTGGGGGGCAGGGCCTACAATGAGCAGTTCTTC. This codes for CASTLGGRAYNEQFF.

The chain recombines TRBV30 with TRBJ2-6; possible D gene TRBD1, 6 bases. The CDR3 is 15 residues long. The ends were cut back, 3 bases at V and 2 bases at J, with 11 bases in the middle. Per the germline V gene, CDR1 is GTSNPN and CDR2 is SVGIG (reference sequence). In DNA, the CDR3 is TGTGCCTGGAGCCAACAGGGTGCTGGGGCCAACGTCCTGACTTTC. Translation: CAWSQQGAGANVLTF.

This clone was seen only a few times. The genes are TRBV5-1 and TRBJ1-6, with D perhaps matching TRBD1 (5 bases). This CDR3 is 13 amino acids long. The ends were cut back, 7 bases at V and 7 bases at J, with 12 bases in the middle. Germline lookup yields CDR1 SGHRS and CDR2 YFSETQ. CDR3 coding DNA: TGCGCCAGCTCAGACAGAGAAAATTCACCCCTCCACTTT. Its translation: CASSDRENSPLHF.